The 32 T cell receptor beta chains reported below all come from one sample, sequenced in a study of T cell changes during pregnancy in multiple sclerosis. TCRdb keeps only in-frame clones here, not all; method: immunoSEQ multiplex PCR. In the table there are about 51,000 clones, roughly 93% of which are singletons. The sequenced sample was peripheral blood, obtained in the second trimester of pregnancy. The receptors shown here come from a female donor with multiple sclerosis, enrolled in a pregnancy study.

This chain uses TRBV6-1 with TRBJ2-3, with a weak D call TRBD2 (5 bases). V lost 2 bases to trimming and J lost 6 bases, with 12 bases between them. There are 14 residues in the CDR3. Germline V gene lookup returns CDR1 MNHNS and CDR2 SASEGT. The CDR3 here is CASSELGVGDTQYF. CDR3 in DNA: TGTGCCAGCAGTGAATTGGGAGTTGGGGATACGCAGTATTTT.

The chain joins TRBV28 to TRBJ2-3; D may be TRBD2 (6 bases). Germline V gene data show CDR1 as MDHEN and CDR2 as SYDVKM. The CDR3 has 14 residues. With 10 bases removed from V and 2 bases from J, the gap between germline ends came to 16 bases. CDR3 nucleotide sequence: TGTGCCACCCGGGGTAGCGGATACACAGATACGCAGTATTTT. Amino acids: CATRGSGYTDTQYF.

V gene TRBV14 combines with J gene TRBJ2-5; tentative D call: TRBD2 (6 bases). V dropped 4 bases and J dropped 1 base, with 13 bases sitting between them. The CDR3 consists of 15 residues. In germline, CDR1 is SGHDN, CDR2 FVKESK. Written as DNA, the CDR3 is TGTGCCAGCAGCCCGGGGGAGGCAGTCCAAGAGACCCAGTACTTC. This gives the protein CASSPGEAVQETQYF.

CDR3 sequence (DNA): TGTGCCAGCAGCGCCGGGACAGGGGGCAAAGAGACCCAGTACTTC. Translation gives CASSAGTGGKETQYF. The rearrangement joins TRBV11-2 to TRBJ2-5, with TRBD1 matching over 12 bases. The V segment lost 5 bases and the J segment 3 bases; nucleotides outside the gene matches: 4. CDR3 length: 15 amino acids. The germline V gene encodes CDR1 SGHAT and CDR2 FQNNGV.

This rearrangement joins TRBV4-1 to TRBJ1-6, with 7 nucleotides matching TRBD1. There are 16 residues in the CDR3. Germline CDR1 and CDR2: MGHRA and YSYEKL. J was trimmed by 6 bases and V by 5 bases; bases with no gene match: 10. The CDR3 region has the DNA TGCGCCAGCAGCTACGTTTTGGGGACAGCTAATTCACCCCTCCACTTT. Its protein is CASSYVLGTANSPLHF.

This chain joins TRBV10-1 and TRBJ2-7, with TRBD2 matching over 9 bases. The CDR3 totals 12 residues. The J segment lost 4 bases and the V segment lost 10 bases, leaving 5 bases of the junction unmatched. The germline V gene has CDR1 WNHNN and CDR2 SYGVQD (reference sequence). The CDR3 DNA follows: TGCGCCACCCCGGGACTAGCTTACGAGCAGTACTTC. Its translation: CATPGLAYEQYF.

The genes are TRBV27 and TRBJ1-4, with D perhaps matching TRBD1 (6 bases). Trimming took 6 bases from V and 4 from J, leaving 15 bases between them. In germline, CDR1 is MNHEY, CDR2 SMNVEV (reference sequence). The CDR3 runs to 15 residues. CDR3 in amino acids: CASSQYRVFNEKLFF. CDR3 sequence (DNA): TGTGCCAGCAGCCAATACAGGGTGTTTAATGAAAAACTGTTTTTT.

With regard to this clone: One end of the junction does not line up with germline, which may come from a read error. This sequence joins TRBV7-7 and TRBJ2-5; a possible D gene is TRBD1 (6 bases). Germline V gene sequence: CDR1 SSHAT, CDR2 FNYEAQ (reference sequence). The length of the CDR3 is 16 residues. Here the CDR3 reads CASSLGRTGSQETQYF. The CDR3 DNA is TGTGCTAGCAGCTTAGGTAGAACAGGGAGCCAAGAGACCCAGTACTTC.

The rearrangement joins TRBV2 to TRBJ2-5, with 10 bases that match TRBD2. Germline trimming cut 5 bases from V and 4 bases from J; bases unmatched to any gene: 4. CDR3 length: 14 residues. Germline CDR1 is SNHLY and CDR2 is FYNNEI. The CDR3 DNA reads TGTGCCAGCAGTTCTAGCGGGAGTGGAGAGACCCAGTACTTC. It encodes CASSSSGSGETQYF.

This sequence joins TRBV7-8 and TRBJ1-5; no definite D call. With 3 bases removed from V and 2 bases from J, the gap between germline ends came to 14 bases. CDR3 length: 16 residues. Germline loops: CDR1 SGHVS, CDR2 FQNEAQ. CDR3 in amino acids: CASSFPAGIGNQPQHF. CDR3 DNA: TGTGCCAGCAGCTTCCCGGCGGGGATTGGCAATCAGCCCCAGCATTTT.

The chain joins TRBV4-3 to TRBJ2-1; a possible D gene is TRBD2 (5 bases). Deletions cut 1 base from V and 10 bases from J, with 11 bases between. CDR1 is LGHNA, CDR2 YSLEER, per germline. This CDR3 contains 13 residues. Here the CDR3 reads CASSQVTGGEQFF. The CDR3 bases are TGCGCCAGCAGCCAAGTTACGGGCGGGGAGCAGTTCTTC.

The J gene is TRBJ2-6, the V gene TRBV7-9, with TRBD2 matching 9 bases. V trimming: 3 bases; J trimming: 2 bases; junction bases outside the gene matches: 11. The V gene's germline CDR1 is SEHNR and CDR2 FQNEAQ (reference sequence). CDR3 length: 19 residues. The CDR3: CASSFSGRGKVAGANVLTF. In DNA, the CDR3 is TGTGCCAGCAGCTTTAGCGGGAGAGGAAAGGTTGCTGGGGCCAACGTCCTGACTTTC.

The V call is TRBV28, the J call TRBJ2-6; 7 bases are a match to TRBD1. V shed 3 bases, J shed 1 base, and the junction held 15 bases outside the gene matches. CDR1 and CDR2 from the germline V gene are MDHEN and SYDVKM. This CDR3 contains 20 residues. CDR3 DNA: TGTGCCAGCAGTTTGCACGGGATAGGGACAGTGGCGTCTGGGGCCAACGTCCTGACTTTC. Residues: CASSLHGIGTVASGANVLTF.

The chain employs TRBV29-1 and TRBJ2-1, with TRBD2 as a possible D gene (5 bases). There are 14 residues in the CDR3. V was cut by 0 bases and J by 4 bases, with 10 bases left in between. CDR1 is SQVTM and CDR2 is ANQGSEA in the germline V gene. In DNA, the CDR3 is TGCAGCGTTGAAGATAGGACTCTATACAATGAGCAGTTCTTC. This codes for CSVEDRTLYNEQFF.

The J gene is TRBJ2-1, the V gene TRBV7-9; 9 bases fit TRBD2. The V segment lost 0 bases and the J segment 6 bases; nucleotides outside the gene matches: 3. The CDR3 totals 15 residues. Per germline, CDR1 SEHNR and CDR2 FQNEAQ (reference sequence). DNA of the CDR3: TGTGCCAGCAGCTTAGCCGGGACTAGCCTCAATGAGCAGTTCTTC. It specifies CASSLAGTSLNEQFF.

The rearrangement links TRBV5-6 to TRBJ2-3; 10 bases align to TRBD2. The germline CDR1 and CDR2 sequences are SGHDT and YYEEEE. This CDR3 contains 15 residues. V lost 3 bases to trimming and J lost 6 bases; unmatched junction nucleotides: 7. CDR3 sequence: CASSSPSGRPDTQYF. As DNA, the CDR3 is TGTGCCAGCAGCTCCCCTAGCGGGAGACCGGATACGCAGTATTTT.

The chain uses TRBV6-5 and TRBJ2-1, with 10 bases fitting TRBD2. With V trimmed by 2 bases and J by 3 bases, 4 bases remained unmatched. This CDR3 region has 16 residues. The germline gives CDR1 MNHEY, CDR2 SVGAGI. The CDR3 DNA sequence: TGTGCCAGCAGTTACAGGACTAGCGGTTACTACAATGAGCAGTTCTTC. Translation: CASSYRTSGYYNEQFF.

This clone was recorded a few times. V and J are TRBV2 and TRBJ1-5; TRBD1 matches at 8 bases. The V and J ends lost 6 bases and 4 bases, in that order; junction bases with no gene match: 14. Germline V gene lookup returns CDR1 SNHLY and CDR2 FYNNEI. This CDR3 is 17 amino acids long. CDR3 amino acids: CASRPGMTGVLNQPQHF. CDR3 bases: TGTGCCAGCAGGCCGGGAATGACAGGGGTCCTTAATCAGCCCCAGCATTTT.

This clone has just one count. The genes are TRBV28 and TRBJ2-5; 10 positions agree with TRBD2. The CDR3 sequence is 16 residues long. Germline V lookup: CDR1 MDHEN, CDR2 SYDVKM. The ends lost 5 bases at V and 5 bases at J; junction bases unmatched: 11. CDR3 loop: CASSLPASGSPETQYF. CDR3 nucleotides: TGTGCCAGCAGTCTTCCGGCTAGCGGGAGCCCCGAGACCCAGTACTTC.

The CDR3 here is CASSLRLRTGLSGANVLTF. The CDR3 coding sequence is TGTGCCAGCAGTTTGAGGTTAAGGACAGGTCTCTCTGGGGCCAACGTCCTGACTTTC. This chain joins TRBV27 and TRBJ2-6, with TRBD1 matching 7 bases. V gave up 3 bases and J gave up 0 bases; unmatched junction bases: 11. This CDR3 has 19 residues. Germline V gene data show CDR1 as MNHEY and CDR2 as SMNVEV (reference sequence).

This clone occurred once. The chain joins TRBV4-3 to TRBJ2-3; 12 nucleotides align to TRBD2. The CDR3 is 16 amino acids. J lost 4 bases, V lost 0 bases, and 2 bases had no gene match. Germline V gene sequence: CDR1 LGHNA, CDR2 YSLEER. CDR3 coding DNA: TGCGCCAGCAGCCAAGAACTAGCGGGAGGTCCAGATACGCAGTATTTT. This sequence encodes CASSQELAGGPDTQYF.

This chain connects TRBV5-1 to TRBJ1-5; weak D call: TRBD1 (6 bases). The V and J ends lost 0 bases and 7 bases respectively, with 17 bases between them. This CDR3 is 16 amino acids long. Germline CDR1 and CDR2: SGHRS and YFSETQ. DNA of the CDR3: TGCGCCAGCAGCTTGGGACTCGCAGGGGACCGGCAGCCCCAGCATTTT. Translation: CASSLGLAGDRQPQHF.

This chain's CDR3 is CASSLIQGSGQYF. The DNA for the CDR3 is TGTGCCAGCAGCTTGATACAGGGTAGTGGCCAGTACTTC. The genes are TRBV5-6 and TRBJ2-5; D perhaps matches TRBD1 (6 bases). The CDR3 contains 13 residues. CDR1 and CDR2 (germline): SGHDT, YYEEEE. Trimming took off 1 base at V and 10 bases at J, with 14 bases between the two ends.

This clone was seen a single time. The chain employs TRBV27 and TRBJ2-7; D uncertain. Trimming removed 3 bases at V and 6 bases at J, with 15 bases between. In germline, CDR1 is MNHEY, CDR2 SMNVEV (reference sequence). The CDR3 runs to 14 residues. The CDR3 DNA is TGTGCCAGCAGTTTGACACTCCAGCAGTCCGAGCAGTACTTC. It translates to CASSLTLQQSEQYF.

V gene TRBV4-3 combines with J gene TRBJ2-1; 11 bases are a match to TRBD2. The CDR3 totals 16 residues. CDR1 LGHNA and CDR2 YSLEER come from the germline V gene. The ends lost 1 base at V and 8 bases at J; junction bases unmatched: 7. In DNA form, the CDR3 reads TGCGCCAGCAGCCAAGTCGGCCTAGCGGGAGGTGATGAGCAGTTCTTC. It translates to CASSQVGLAGGDEQFF.

The V gene is TRBV9, the J gene TRBJ2-7; 9 bases fit TRBD1. V was clipped by 2 bases and J by 2 bases; unmatched bases: 5. This CDR3 comprises 15 residues. CDR1 is SGDLS and CDR2 is YYNGEE in the germline V gene. CDR3 sequence: CASSVGTGPPYEQYF. The CDR3 DNA reads as TGTGCCAGCAGCGTTGGGACAGGGCCTCCCTACGAGCAGTACTTC. The full variable domain, with the rest looked up from reference TRBV9 and TRBJ2-7, is DSGVTQTPKHLITATGQRVTLRCSPRSGDLSVYWYQQSLDQGLQFLIQYYNGEERAKGNILERFSAQQFPDLHSELNLSSLELGDSALYFCASSVGTGPPYEQYFGPGTRLTVT.

The J gene is TRBJ2-2, the V gene TRBV13, with 13 bases fitting TRBD2. The germline V gene has CDR1 PRHDT and CDR2 FYEKMQ (reference sequence). The CDR3 runs 15 residues. The CDR3 spells CPAAGLAGAAGELFF. For the CDR3, the DNA is TGTCCAGCAGCTGGACTAGCGGGAGCTGCCGGGGAGCTGTTTTTT. Filled out from reference TRBV13 and TRBJ2-2, the complete variable domain reads AAGVIQSPRHLIKEKRETATLKCYPIPRHDTVYWYQQGPGQDPQFLISFYEKMQSDKGSIPDRFSAQQFSDYHSELNMSSLELGDSALYFCPAAGLAGAAGELFFGEGSRLTVL.

The chain employs TRBV28 and TRBJ2-1; 7 bases line up with TRBD1. Germline CDR1 reads MDHEN; CDR2 reads SYDVKM. The CDR3 spans 15 residues. J lost 7 bases, V lost 9 bases, and 15 bases had no gene match. Here the CDR3 DNA reads TGTGCCAGTACCTGGGGGACAGCCCTAGGGAATGAGCAGTTCTTC. Translating it yields CASTWGTALGNEQFF.

The chain combines TRBV21-1 with TRBJ2-1; TRBD1, the table's D call, was not compared with the DNA. TRBV21-1 is noted as a pseudogene. The CDR3 runs to 14 residues. The CDR3, as DNA: TGTGCCAGCAGCAGGGACAGTAGCTACAATGAGCAGTTCTTC. Translated: CASSRDSSYNEQFF.

This clone showed up just a few times. The chain links TRBV25-1 to TRBJ1-1, with 9 bases aligning to TRBD1. CDR1 is MGHDK and CDR2 is SYGVNS in the germline V gene. This CDR3 region has 15 residues. With 4 bases clipped from V and 1 base from J, the junction kept 4 bases outside the gene matches. The CDR3 DNA is TGTGCCAGCAGTGGAACAGGGGGCAGGAACACTGAAGCTTTCTTT. Translated, it gives CASSGTGGRNTEAFF.

The chain combines TRBV19 with TRBJ2-1; possible D gene TRBD2, 6 bases. V shed 5 bases and J shed 5 bases, with 16 bases lying between them. The CDR3 loop spans 15 amino acids. The germline gives CDR1 LNHDA, CDR2 SQIVND (reference sequence). The CDR3 DNA follows: TGTGCCAGTAGTTTGATAGCGGAAATTAACAATGAGCAGTTCTTC. This encodes CASSLIAEINNEQFF. The whole variable domain, filled in from reference TRBV19 and TRBJ2-1, reads DGGITQSPKYLFRKEGQNVTLSCEQNLNHDAMYWYRQDPGQGLRLIYYSQIVNDFQKGDIAEGYSVSREKKESFPLTVTSAQKNPTAFYLCASSLIAEINNEQFFGPGTRLTVL.

This chain links TRBV7-6 with TRBJ2-6; no clear D. This CDR3 has 16 amino acids. Germline V gene data show CDR1 as SGHVS and CDR2 as FNYEAQ. The germline V and J ends were trimmed by 5 bases and 1 base, with 12 bases remaining between them. CDR3 region: CASSPYALSGANVLTF. The DNA of the CDR3 is TGTGCCAGCAGCCCCTACGCATTGTCTGGGGCCAACGTCCTGACTTTC.